The 28 T cell receptor beta chains below come from one sample, sequenced in a study of identical twins. TCRdb itself ran the 5' RACE reads through MiXCR, one entry per CDR3 protein. This sample has 1.5 million to 2 million distinct CDR3 sequences; about 30% occur once, and the top ten carry 0.25% to 0.3%. The sample was cord blood. The receptor set was obtained from a newborn girl in good health.

The genes are TRBV5-1 and TRBJ2-7; 8 positions agree with TRBD2. The V segment lost 0 bases and the J segment 2 bases; nucleotides outside the gene matches: 4. Germline CDR1 and CDR2: SGHRS and YFSETQ. The length of the CDR3 is 15 residues. The CDR3 reads CASSLGWTSTYEQYF. For the CDR3, the DNA is TGCGCCAGCAGCTTGGGATGGACTAGCACCTACGAGCAGTACTTC.

V gene TRBV3-1 combines with J gene TRBJ2-3; 11 bases line up with TRBD2. There are 18 residues in the CDR3. Germline V gene lookup returns CDR1 LGHDT and CDR2 YNNKEL (reference sequence). V was pared by 0 bases and J by 3 bases, with 8 bases of the junction left unmatched. The CDR3 is CASSQDFMTSGKTDTQYF. Here the CDR3 DNA reads TGTGCCAGCAGCCAAGACTTCATGACTAGCGGGAAGACAGATACGCAGTATTTT.

The V and J genes are TRBV6-5 and TRBJ2-1; a weak D match, TRBD1 (6 bases). The CDR3 contains 15 residues. V was shortened by 3 bases and J by 5 bases, with 14 bases between the two germline ends. CDR1 MNHEY and CDR2 SVGAGI come from the germline V gene. CDR3 sequence reads: CASSYQGFGHNEQFF. DNA for the CDR3: TGTGCCAGCAGTTATCAGGGGTTCGGGCACAATGAGCAGTTCTTC.

V gene TRBV20-1 combines with J gene TRBJ1-1; TRBD1 is a possible D gene (5 bases). The CDR3 contains 11 residues. Per germline, CDR1 DFQATT and CDR2 SNEGSKA (reference sequence). V was shortened by 3 bases and J by 6 bases, with 8 bases between the two germline ends. CDR3 sequence reads: CSASGGAEAFF. In DNA form, the CDR3 reads TGCAGTGCTAGCGGGGGGGCTGAAGCTTTCTTT.

The chain is built from TRBV11-2 and TRBJ2-3, with 7 nucleotides matching TRBD2. This CDR3 comprises 15 residues. Losses at the gene ends were 1 base for V and 4 bases for J; bases not matched to a gene: 5. Germline V lookup: CDR1 SGHAT, CDR2 FQNNGV. CDR3 bases: TGTGCCAGCAGCTTAGGAGGGAGGGTAGCAGATACGCAGTATTTT. Translated, it gives CASSLGGRVADTQYF.

This clonotype was picked up many times. V is TRBV28 and J is TRBJ2-7, with 8 bases aligning to TRBD1. This CDR3 has 14 residues. Germline values: CDR1 MDHEN, CDR2 SYDVKM. The V gene end was trimmed by 6 bases and the J gene end by 2 bases; junction bases not matched to a gene: 6. CDR3 nucleotide sequence: TGTGCCAGCAGCCCGGGACAGGTGACCTACGAGCAGTACTTC. This sequence encodes CASSPGQVTYEQYF.

This chain links TRBV4-1 with TRBJ2-7; the match to TRBD2 covers 8 bases. Trimming at V came to 4 bases and at J to 10 bases, leaving 9 bases not matched to a gene. The CDR3 length is 13 residues. Looked up from germline, CDR1 is MGHRA and CDR2 is YSYEKL. The CDR3 sequence is CASSRGTRENQYF. The CDR3 DNA reads as TGCGCCAGCAGCCGCGGGACTAGGGAAAATCAGTACTTC.

This clonotype has a handful of counts. The chain carries TRBV12-3 or TRBV12-4 and TRBJ2-5; 9 bases are a match to TRBD1. J lost 4 bases, V lost 2 bases, and 17 bases had no gene match. The CDR3 totals 19 residues. CDR3 coding DNA: TGTGCCAGCAGTTTACCCATCTCCAAGGGACAGGGCGTTTTAGAGACCCAGTACTTC. Its translation is CASSLPISKGQGVLETQYF.

This chain connects TRBV2 to TRBJ2-7; 7 positions agree with TRBD2. There are 14 residues in the CDR3. Trimming took 1 base from V and 2 from J; bases not matched to a gene: 2. Germline values: CDR1 SNHLY, CDR2 FYNNEI. The CDR3 loop reads CASSEESGAYEQYF. The CDR3 DNA follows: TGTGCCAGCAGTGAAGAAAGCGGGGCCTACGAGCAGTACTTC.

The sample holds a few counts of this clonotype. J is TRBJ2-1 and V is TRBV24-1; 11 bases agree with TRBD1. V shed 4 bases and J 4 bases; nucleotides not matched to a gene: 2. The CDR3 contains 15 residues. The germline CDR1 and CDR2 sequences are KGHDR and SFDVKD. This CDR3 is CATSEWDRGYNEQFF. CDR3 in DNA: TGTGCCACCAGTGAATGGGACAGGGGGTACAATGAGCAGTTCTTC.

To note about this clonotype: The germline gene is not matched at one end of the junction; a read error may be the cause. The CDR3 protein is CASSPGDRTYEQYF. In DNA, the CDR3 is TGTGCTAGCAGCCCTGGCGACAGGACCTACGAGCAGTACTTC. The rearrangement uses TRBV7-7 and TRBJ2-7; a weak D match, TRBD1 (6 bases). The CDR3 totals 14 residues. Germline V gives CDR1 SSHAT, CDR2 FNYEAQ (reference sequence).

The table lists this clonotype with a count of one. The V call is TRBV6-1, the J call TRBJ1-5; possibly TRBD1 for D (5 bases). Trimming pared 11 bases from V and 0 bases from J, leaving 8 bases between. The CDR3 length is 12 residues. Germline values: CDR1 MNHNS, CDR2 SASEGT. The CDR3 DNA follows: TGTGCCGGGACCCCTAGCAATCAGCCCCAGCATTTT. Translation: CAGTPSNQPQHF.

This clonotype occurred once. The chain carries TRBV7-9 and TRBJ1-4; no firm D call. CDR3 length: 15 residues. Germline V gene lookup returns CDR1 SEHNR and CDR2 FQNEAQ (reference sequence). V was cut by 2 bases and J by 3 bases, with 10 bases left in between. Written as DNA, the CDR3 is TGTGCCAGCAGCTTACGGGAACATCCTAATGAAAAACTGTTTTTT. Translating gives CASSLREHPNEKLFF. Supplemented by reference TRBV7-9 and TRBJ1-4, the full variable domain reads DTGVSQNPRHKITKRGQNVTFRCDPISEHNRLYWYRQTLGQGPEFLTYFQNEAQLEKSRLLSDRFSAERPKGSFSTLEIQRTEQGDSAMYLCASSLREHPNEKLFFGSGTQLSVL.

The genes are TRBV6-1 and TRBJ1-1; D is unresolved. The CDR3 is 13 residues long. With 7 bases removed from V and 3 bases from J, the gap between germline ends came to 12 bases. CDR1 MNHNS and CDR2 SASEGT come from the germline V gene. CDR3 residues: CASISGRYTEAFF. CDR3 DNA: TGTGCCAGCATCTCTGGGCGGTACACTGAAGCTTTCTTT.

This clonotype was detected only a few times. V gene TRBV6-1 combines with J gene TRBJ1-2, with TRBD1 matching 8 bases. Per the germline V gene, CDR1 is MNHNS and CDR2 is SASEGT. CDR3 size: 13 residues. With V trimmed by 5 bases and J by 5 bases, 4 bases remained unmatched. CDR3 in DNA: TGTGCCAGCAGTTCCCACAGGGGGTATGGCTACACCTTC. This translates into CASSSHRGYGYTF.

This rearrangement joins TRBV2 to TRBJ1-1, with 10 bases identical to TRBD1. This CDR3 comprises 17 residues. Per germline, CDR1 SNHLY and CDR2 FYNNEI. V was pared by 7 bases and J by 5 bases, with 16 bases of the junction left unmatched. CDR3 sequence: CASTAFRDRGRGTEAFF. The DNA for the CDR3 is TGTGCCAGCACCGCGTTCCGTGACAGGGGGCGAGGAACTGAAGCTTTCTTT.

There are a few counts of this clonotype. J is TRBJ2-7 and V is TRBV18; possibly TRBD1 for D (7 bases). The germline gives CDR1 KGHSH, CDR2 LQKENI. CDR3 length: 17 amino acids. V was shortened by 0 bases and J by 2 bases, with 17 bases between the two germline ends. CDR3 loop: CASSPPGRYRGPYEQYF. The DNA of the CDR3 is TGTGCCAGCTCACCACCAGGGAGGTACAGGGGTCCCTACGAGCAGTACTTC.

This clonotype occurred a few times. The genes are TRBV18 and TRBJ2-1; D gene ambiguous. Germline CDR1 reads KGHSH; CDR2 reads LQKENI. V lost 2 bases, J lost 6 bases, and 11 bases lay in between. CDR3 length equals 14 residues. The CDR3 sequence: CASSPVLGFNEQFF. Here the CDR3 DNA reads TGTGCCAGCTCACCAGTTCTGGGGTTCAATGAGCAGTTCTTC.

This clonotype came up a few times. V is TRBV5-1 and J is TRBJ2-1; tentatively, D is TRBD2 (5 bases). The CDR3 has 17 residues. The V gene's germline CDR1 is SGHRS and CDR2 YFSETQ. V lost 3 bases and J 4 bases, leaving 20 bases between the germline ends. DNA of the CDR3: TGCGCCAGCAGCTCTCCAGGAGGTAAGCTTCCGTACAATGAGCAGTTCTTC. It encodes CASSSPGGKLPYNEQFF.

The chain recombines TRBV20-1 with TRBJ1-2; D might be TRBD1 (5 bases). V was shortened by 2 bases and J by 2 bases, with 12 bases between the two germline ends. Per germline, CDR1 DFQATT and CDR2 SNEGSKA (reference sequence). The CDR3 consists of 14 residues. In DNA form, the CDR3 reads TGCAGTGCTAGATTCCCGGGGGGGAACTATGGCTACACCTTC. Its protein is CSARFPGGNYGYTF.

This clonotype was detected a few times. V gene TRBV28 combines with J gene TRBJ2-7, with D hard to call. CDR1 MDHEN and CDR2 SYDVKM come from the germline V gene. CDR3 length: 13 amino acids. The V and J ends lost 7 bases and 1 base respectively, with 11 bases between them. DNA for the CDR3: TGTGCCAGCAATACTGCTCCTTCCTACGAGCAGTACTTC. The encoded protein is CASNTAPSYEQYF.

The chain recombines TRBV12-3 or TRBV12-4 with TRBJ1-1, with 7 bases fitting TRBD1. This CDR3 is 11 amino acids long. After removal of 5 bases from V and 10 bases from J, the junction contained 4 bases not matched to a gene. The CDR3 reads CASSPGTVAFF. CDR3 bases: TGTGCCAGCAGTCCAGGGACAGTAGCTTTCTTT.

The chain uses TRBV5-1 and TRBJ2-5, with D tentatively TRBD1 (5 bases). V lost 3 bases to trimming and J lost 4 bases, with 16 bases between them. This CDR3 region has 15 residues. CDR1 SGHRS and CDR2 YFSETQ come from the germline V gene. CDR3 sequence: CASSSSIVGAETQYF. The CDR3 coding sequence is TGCGCCAGCAGCTCCTCTATAGTAGGGGCAGAGACCCAGTACTTC.

The chain uses TRBV7-9 and TRBJ1-4; tentative D call: TRBD1 (5 bases). The CDR3 runs to 16 residues. V lost 2 bases and J 0 bases, leaving 10 bases between the germline ends. Per germline, CDR1 SEHNR and CDR2 FQNEAQ (reference sequence). The CDR3: CASSLISGPTNEKLFF. CDR3 DNA sequence: TGTGCCAGCAGCTTAATCTCAGGGCCAACTAATGAAAAACTGTTTTTT.

The chain combines TRBV2 with TRBJ2-7; no firm D call. The CDR3 has 12 amino acids. In germline, CDR1 is SNHLY, CDR2 FYNNEI. V was trimmed by 6 bases and J by 6 bases, leaving 12 bases between them. CDR3 sequence: CASSLGLTEQYF. In DNA, the CDR3 is TGTGCCAGCAGCCTCGGGCTGACCGAGCAGTACTTC. Filled out from reference TRBV2 and TRBJ2-7, the complete variable domain reads EPEVTQTPSHQVTQMGQEVILRCVPISNHLYFYWYRQILGQKVEFLVSFYNNEISEKSEIFDDQFSVERPDGSNFTLKIRSTKLEDSAMYFCASSLGLTEQYFGPGTRLTVT.

This clonotype was observed a few times. The rearrangement uses TRBV20-1 and TRBJ2-1; 7 bases are shared with TRBD2. Germline assignment: CDR1 DFQATT and CDR2 SNEGSKA (reference sequence). J gave up 6 bases and V 5 bases, and 7 bases lay outside the gene matches. This CDR3 is built from 13 residues. CDR3 DNA sequence: TGCAGTGCTGGACTAGTAGGGCGCAATGAGCAGTTCTTC. This gives the protein CSAGLVGRNEQFF.

This clonotype was detected only a few times. The chain joins TRBV28 to TRBJ1-2, with D maybe TRBD1 (5 bases). V was pared by 8 bases and J by 0 bases, with 13 bases between. CDR3 length equals 14 residues. CDR1 is MDHEN, CDR2 SYDVKM, per germline. CDR3: CASFGTDANYGYTF. The CDR3 DNA sequence: TGTGCCAGCTTTGGGACGGATGCTAACTATGGCTACACCTTC.

This clonotype has only a few counts. J is TRBJ2-1 and V is TRBV29-1; D uncertain. This CDR3 is 13 amino acids long. The V end lost 7 bases, the J end lost 3 bases, and 13 bases lay between the germline ends. Germline V gene lookup returns CDR1 SQVTM and CDR2 ANQGSEA. The CDR3 spells CSGTSQDYNEQFF. The DNA of the CDR3 is TGCAGCGGGACCTCCCAGGACTACAATGAGCAGTTCTTC.